The rows below give T cell receptor beta chains drawn from one sample of a study of cytomegalovirus exposure and HLA in healthy donors. The method was immunoSEQ multiplex PCR; TCRdb's version includes in-frame clones alone and lacks a portion of them. Its table records about 35,000 clones. Input material: PBMCs. These receptor sequences come from a man aged 35 to 55 in good health and CMV-seronegative. CDR3s include the opening cysteine and the closing phenylalanine or tryptophan. Fields, in order: D gene, J gene, V gene, CDR3 protein, CDR3 DNA. The D gene is left open where the match is weak.

D: TRBD2
J: TRBJ2-3
V: TRBV4-1
CDR3: CASSRPGLASTDTQYF
DNA: TGCGCCAGCAGTCGTCCGGGACTAGCGAGCACAGATACGCAGTATTTT

D: -
J: TRBJ2-7
V: TRBV5-4
CDR3: CASSSRAGTYEQYF
DNA: TGTGCCAGCAGCTCTCGGGCGGGGACCTACGAGCAGTACTTC

D: TRBD2
J: TRBJ2-1
V: TRBV6-1
CDR3: CASLGGLAGDNEQFF
DNA: TGTGCCAGCCTGGGGGGACTAGCGGGAGATAATGAGCAGTTCTTC

D: -
J: TRBJ1-1
V: TRBV14
CDR3: CASSQDRVWRTEAFF
DNA: TGTGCCAGCAGCCAAGATCGGGTGTGGAGGACTGAAGCTTTCTTT

D: -
J: TRBJ2-5
V: TRBV27
CDR3: CASSKWGDQETQYF
DNA: TGTGCCAGCTCGAAATGGGGGGACCAAGAGACCCAGTACTTC

D: -
J: TRBJ2-3
V: TRBV28
CDR3: CASSTQGGRGRDTQYF
DNA: TGTGCCAGCAGTACCCAGGGAGGTAGGGGCCGCGATACGCAGTATTTT

D: -
J: TRBJ1-1
V: TRBV29-1
CDR3: CSVEERSREGTEAFF
DNA: TGCAGCGTTGAAGAAAGGTCCAGGGAAGGCACTGAAGCTTTCTTT

D: -
J: TRBJ2-7
V: TRBV19
CDR3: CATHRGSSYEQYF
DNA: TGTGCCACCCATAGGGGGAGCTCCTACGAGCAGTACTTC

D: -
J: TRBJ2-7
V: TRBV28
CDR3: CASSSRVNLYEQYF
DNA: TGTGCCAGCAGTTCCAGGGTGAACTTATACGAGCAGTACTTC

D: -
J: TRBJ1-2
V: TRBV5-1
CDR3: CASSLGREYYGYTF
DNA: TGCGCCAGCAGCTTGGGTCGGGAATACTATGGCTACACCTTC

D: TRBD2
J: TRBJ2-1
V: TRBV25-1
CDR3: CASSDKGTSGYNEQFF
DNA: TGTGCCAGCAGTGACAAGGGGACTAGCGGCTACAATGAGCAGTTCTTC

D: -
J: TRBJ1-2
V: TRBV18
CDR3: CASSPSTGVEGYTF
DNA: TGTGCCAGCTCACCATCGACGGGGGTCGAGGGCTACACCTTC

D: -
J: TRBJ2-4
V: TRBV25-1
CDR3: CASSEYIVTATQYF
DNA: TGTGCCAGCAGTGAATATATAGTGACAGCTACACAGTACTTC

D: -
J: TRBJ1-5
V: TRBV27
CDR3: CASRDSYSNQPQHF
DNA: TGTGCCAGCAGGGACAGTTATAGCAATCAGCCCCAGCATTTT